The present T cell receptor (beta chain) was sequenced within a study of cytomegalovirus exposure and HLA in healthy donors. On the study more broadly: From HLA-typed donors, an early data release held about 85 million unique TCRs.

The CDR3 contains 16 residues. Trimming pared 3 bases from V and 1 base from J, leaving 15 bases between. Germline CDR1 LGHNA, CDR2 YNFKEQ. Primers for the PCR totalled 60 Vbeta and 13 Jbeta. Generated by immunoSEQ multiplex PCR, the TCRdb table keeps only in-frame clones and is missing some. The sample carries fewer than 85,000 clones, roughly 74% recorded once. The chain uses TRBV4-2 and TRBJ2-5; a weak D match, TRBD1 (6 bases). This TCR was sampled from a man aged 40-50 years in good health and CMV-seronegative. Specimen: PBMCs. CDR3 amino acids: CASSQRPGHIQETQYF. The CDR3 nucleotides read TGTGCCAGCAGCCAGCGTCCGGGACACATCCAAGAGACCCAGTACTTC.